The 21 T cell receptor beta chains below come from one sample, sequenced in a study of OX40 agonist ivuxolimab in advanced cancers. Assay: immunoSEQ multiplex PCR; the TCRdb copy retains only in-frame clones and omits some. The repertoire holds some 80,000 clones, with about nine tenths as singletons. Sequences were derived from CD4+ or CD8+ T cells sorted from blood, sampled in a trial of the OX40 agonist ivuxolimab. The origin of the receptors is an adult with an advanced solid tumor such as melanoma, head and neck, liver or kidney cancer.

CDR3 sequence: CAWSGGADYGYTF. CDR3 nucleotides: TGTGCCTGGAGTGGGGGCGCTGACTATGGCTACACCTTC. The chain has TRBV30 and TRBJ1-2; a weak D match, TRBD1 (5 bases). The V and J ends lost 1 base and 3 bases respectively, with 9 bases between them. Germline V lookup: CDR1 GTSNPN, CDR2 SVGIG (reference sequence). The CDR3 runs 13 residues.

The chain employs TRBV11-2 and TRBJ2-7; 8 bases map to TRBD1. This CDR3 region has 16 residues. Unmatched junction bases numbered 12, after V lost 4 bases and J lost 4 bases. Germline V gene sequence: CDR1 SGHAT, CDR2 FQNNGV. The CDR3 sequence is CASSSVPGQGRYEQYF. DNA for the CDR3: TGTGCCAGCAGCTCCGTGCCTGGACAGGGACGATACGAGCAGTACTTC.

The V gene is TRBV2, the J gene TRBJ1-1, with 8 bases lining up with TRBD1. Germline CDR1 is SNHLY and CDR2 is FYNNEI. This CDR3 region has 14 residues. J was trimmed by 4 bases and V by 5 bases; bases with no gene match: 6. The CDR3 region has the DNA TGTGCCAGCAGTCGAACAGGGGGAGGCACTGAAGCTTTCTTT. Translation: CASSRTGGGTEAFF.

Here the CDR3 DNA reads TGTGCCAGCAGCTTAGTACTGCGCACAGATACGCAGTATTTT. Its translation: CASSLVLRTDTQYF. This chain connects TRBV7-8 to TRBJ2-3, with D unresolved. V was pared by 1 base and J by 1 base, with 6 bases between. CDR1 SGHVS and CDR2 FQNEAQ come from the germline V gene. The CDR3 has 14 residues.

The rearrangement joins TRBV18 to TRBJ2-2; 9 bases fit TRBD1. The CDR3 is 16 residues long. V lost 5 bases to trimming and J lost 4 bases; unmatched junction nucleotides: 8. The germline gives CDR1 KGHSH, CDR2 LQKENI. The CDR3 sequence: CASSELGQGSTGELFF. The CDR3 nucleotides are TGTGCCAGCTCAGAATTGGGACAGGGAAGCACCGGGGAGCTGTTTTTT. Full variable domain (missing parts from reference TRBV18 and TRBJ2-2): NAGVMQNPRHLVRRRGQEARLRCSPMKGHSHVYWYRQLPEEGLKFMVYLQKENIIDESGMPKERFSAEFPKEGPSILRIQQVVRGDSAAYFCASSELGQGSTGELFFGEGSRLTVL.

This chain joins TRBV7-2 and TRBJ2-3; 11 positions agree with TRBD2. Losses at the gene ends were 5 bases for V and 0 bases for J; bases not matched to a gene: 4. The germline V gene has CDR1 SGHTA and CDR2 FQGNSA. The CDR3 totals 16 residues. The CDR3 nucleotides are TGTGCCAGCAGCCGGACTAGCGGGTACAGCACAGATACGCAGTATTTT. Protein sequence: CASSRTSGYSTDTQYF.

This clone was seen a single time. This rearrangement joins TRBV4-1 to TRBJ1-1, with D hard to call. CDR3 length: 17 residues. CDR1 and CDR2 from the germline V gene are MGHRA and YSYEKL. V was shortened by 3 bases and J by 4 bases, with 21 bases between the two germline ends. The CDR3 nucleotides read TGCGCCAGCAGCCAGATCGATATTATGGCCTTGGGCACTGAAGCTTTCTTT. Protein sequence: CASSQIDIMALGTEAFF.

The V call is TRBV25-1, the J call TRBJ1-4; 7 bases line up with TRBD1. The junction had 5 bases not matched to a gene; V was cut back by 5 bases and J by 8 bases. CDR1 is MGHDK, CDR2 SYGVNS, per germline. This CDR3 has 13 amino acids. CDR3 nucleotides: TGTGCCAGCAGTAAAAACAGGGGAGAAAAACTGTTTTTT. Translating it yields CASSKNRGEKLFF.

The V and J genes are TRBV27 and TRBJ1-1; D gene unclear. Germline loops: CDR1 MNHEY, CDR2 SMNVEV (reference sequence). The CDR3 extends over 13 amino acids. V lost 6 bases to trimming and J lost 4 bases, with 12 bases between them. DNA for the CDR3: TGTGCCAGCAGGGGGTTGGGTTTCACTGAAGCTTTCTTT. Amino acids: CASRGLGFTEAFF.

The chain recombines TRBV5-1 with TRBJ2-2; 9 positions match TRBD1. The V segment lost 5 bases and the J segment 6 bases; nucleotides outside the gene matches: 14. The CDR3 is made up of 17 amino acids. Germline CDR1 is SGHRS and CDR2 is YFSETQ. CDR3 region: CASSSQGTGMSPGELFF. The CDR3 coding sequence is TGCGCCAGCAGTTCTCAGGGGACAGGGATGAGCCCCGGGGAGCTGTTTTTT.

V usage is TRBV7-2 and J usage is TRBJ1-2; D uncertain. Looked up from germline, CDR1 is SGHTA and CDR2 is FQGNSA. CDR3 length: 12 amino acids. V was shortened by 5 bases and J by 8 bases, with 12 bases between the two germline ends. CDR3 region: CASSPRQRGYTF. The CDR3 coding sequence is TGTGCCAGCAGCCCCCGACAAAGAGGCTACACCTTC.

The chain couples TRBV4-1 to TRBJ1-1; D is unresolved. CDR3 length equals 16 residues. CDR1 and CDR2 (germline): MGHRA, YSYEKL. Trimming removed 1 base from V and 0 bases from J, with 12 bases in between. This chain's CDR3 is CASSQGRAGLNTEAFF. The CDR3 DNA reads as TGCGCCAGCAGCCAAGGACGGGCAGGCTTGAACACTGAAGCTTTCTTT.

This clone was detected only once. CDR3 region: CSVEDERRNTQYF. The DNA of the CDR3 is TGCAGCGTTGAAGACGAACGGAGGAATACGCAGTATTTT. The chain carries TRBV29-1 and TRBJ2-3; tentative D call: TRBD2 (5 bases). CDR1 and CDR2 from the germline V gene are SQVTM and ANQGSEA. The ends were cut back, 0 bases at V and 7 bases at J, with 11 bases in the middle. The CDR3 consists of 13 residues.

This clone was found once. The chain has TRBV6-4 and TRBJ1-4, with 7 bases identical to TRBD1. V shed 4 bases and J 7 bases; nucleotides not matched to a gene: 9. The germline CDR1 and CDR2 sequences are MRHNA and SNTAGT. The CDR3 is made up of 15 amino acids. CDR3 bases: TGTGCCAGCAGTGCCAACAGGGGTTCGGGTGAAAAACTGTTTTTT. Its translation is CASSANRGSGEKLFF.

V and J are TRBV5-4 and TRBJ2-5; TRBD2 might be the D (6 bases). Looked up from germline, CDR1 is SGHNT and CDR2 is YYREEE (reference sequence). CDR3 length: 14 amino acids. V lost 3 bases and J lost 1, with 10 bases in between. DNA for the CDR3: TGTGCCAGCAGCTCGGGGACTTTCCAAGAGACCCAGTACTTC. Its protein product is CASSSGTFQETQYF.

This clone occurred once. The chain joins TRBV11-2 to TRBJ2-7; unclear D gene. Germline V gene sequence: CDR1 SGHAT, CDR2 FQNNGV. The CDR3 totals 14 residues. Between the trimmed V and J ends, which lost 1 base and 6 bases, there was a span of 13 bases. CDR3 DNA: TGTGCCAGCAGCTTAGTCCCACGGGTCTCCGAGCAGTACTTC. Residues: CASSLVPRVSEQYF.

This clone occurred once. The rearrangement joins TRBV6-5 to TRBJ2-2; 7 bases map to TRBD2. Per germline, CDR1 MNHEY and CDR2 SVGAGI. The junction had 5 bases not matched to a gene; V was cut back by 8 bases and J by 5 bases. This CDR3 contains 13 residues. The CDR3 spells CASGRASTGELFF. In DNA form, the CDR3 reads TGTGCCAGCGGGAGGGCTTCGACCGGGGAGCTGTTTTTT.

J is TRBJ1-1 and V is TRBV6-1; D unresolved. With 2 bases removed from V and 6 bases from J, the gap between germline ends came to 10 bases. Per germline, CDR1 MNHNS and CDR2 SASEGT. The CDR3 is 13 amino acids. CDR3 residues: CASSEFPGAEAFF. CDR3 DNA sequence: TGTGCCAGCAGTGAATTCCCGGGAGCTGAAGCTTTCTTT.

The gene calls are TRBV7-8 and TRBJ2-7; the D gene is possibly TRBD1 (6 bases). The CDR3 has 13 residues. CDR1 SGHVS and CDR2 FQNEAQ come from the germline V gene. Trimming cost V 5 bases and J 7 bases, with 15 bases left between them. CDR3 coding DNA: TGTGCCAGCAGCGAGGGACATCGGTCGGAGCAGTACTTC. It yields the protein CASSEGHRSEQYF.

This chain uses TRBV4-1 with TRBJ2-5; TRBD2 agrees at 8 bases. Germline CDR1 reads MGHRA; CDR2 reads YSYEKL. The CDR3 contains 16 residues. Trimming removed 0 bases from V and 9 bases from J; junction bases left unmatched: 12. CDR3 in amino acids: CASSQDNSGAPSPQYF. The CDR3 coding sequence is TGCGCCAGCAGCCAAGATAATAGCGGGGCCCCTTCTCCCCAGTACTTC.

The rearrangement links TRBV29-1 to TRBJ2-5, with 16 nucleotides matching TRBD2. V lost 8 bases to trimming and J lost 10 bases; unmatched junction nucleotides: 13. The CDR3 runs to 15 residues. CDR1 and CDR2 from the germline V gene are SQVTM and ANQGSEA. CDR3 sequence (DNA): TGCAGCACGGGACTAGCGGGGGGGCAGGGATGGGACCAGTACTTC. The encoded protein is CSTGLAGGQGWDQYF.